This T cell receptor (beta chain) was documented in a study of blood T cells in healthy people across ages. Together with a sample-barcoded 5' primer, a J-beta primer mix was included in a second PCR lasting roughly 6 to 12 cycles. Each cDNA was tagged by a template-switch adaptor containing 12 random nucleotides. One entry per CDR3 protein, called by TCRdb with MiXCR from the 5' RACE reads. The sample shows just under 750,000 distinct CDR3 sequences, about a fifth of them seen only once. Findings of the study overall: TCR beta diversity tracked closely with naive T cell percentage. Expanded clonotype shifts may have been confounded, as the donors had an unknown CMV status.

A few counts support this clonotype. Its antigen is unknown. CDR3 length: 13 residues. The germline V gene encodes CDR1 LNHNV and CDR2 YYDKDF (reference sequence). The V end lost 0 bases, the J end lost 12 bases, and 12 bases lay between the germline ends. This TCR was sampled from a man aged 65 to 79 in good health. The genes are TRBV15 and TRBJ2-1; no firm D call. Sequencing used blood. This CDR3 is CATSRDNGYGQFF. The CDR3 DNA reads TGTGCCACCAGCAGAGATAATGGGTATGGGCAGTTCTTC.